Given below is one TCR beta chain in context. What it binds is not known. The V gene lost 2 bases and the J gene lost 10 bases, with 12 bases spanning the gap. The CDR3 has 12 residues. The V gene's germline CDR1 is SGHNT and CDR2 YENEEA. This entry comes from a study of T cell responses to AZD1222 COVID-19 vaccine. General study findings and limits: Possibly, clonal diversity was underestimated; donors were largely white British and included more females. Rises in breadth and depth of Spike-specific TCRs came after two AZD1222 doses. After the peak T cell response, and only then, were repertoires sampled. Dominant at 160-218 and 743-854, vaccine-associated CD4 TCRs also spanned spike.

The method was immunoSEQ multiplex PCR; TCRdb's version includes in-frame clones alone and lacks a portion of them. The table lists more than 95,000 clones, 85% of them singletons, with just under 4.5% in the top ten. The specimen comprised peripheral blood, sampled 28 days after the second AZD1222 dose. This sequence was found in an adult who received the AZD1222 COVID-19 vaccine. The chain has TRBV11-3 and TRBJ2-7; D might be TRBD1 or TRBD2, each matching 5 bases. The DNA for the CDR3 is TGTGCCAGCAGCTTACAACCGGGACGACAGTACTTC. It is translated as CASSLQPGRQYF.